This T cell receptor beta chain was identified in a study of T cells after yellow fever vaccination. Across the whole study: Any fraction with a low cell number was prepared using SMART-Seq v4 Ultra Low Input.

Study-wide points: Repertoires sorted by FACS could include abundant clonotypes that are contaminants from the bulk population.

Making TCR cDNA involved 5'RACE template switching, which added UMIs and a universal primer site. TCRdb fed the 5' RACE reads into MiXCR, producing one record per CDR3 protein. The sample contains around 310,000 distinct CDR3 sequences, approximately 9% of which appear only once. CDR1 and CDR2 (germline): DFQATT, SNEGSKA (reference sequence). The length of the CDR3 is 13 residues. In the case of this clonotype: The antigen is unknown.

The sequence derives from a man between 18 and 29 years old who received the YFV17D yellow fever vaccine. The source material was PBMCs, sampled on the day of the first yellow fever vaccination. The V gene is TRBV20-1, the J gene TRBJ1-1; D perhaps matches TRBD1 (6 bases). CDR3 nucleotide sequence: TGCGTGCGACCTGGGGGCTTCGGCACTGAAGCTTTCTTT. Its translation is CVRPGGFGTEAFF.